One and the same sample provided the 17 T cell receptor beta chains below, sequenced in a study of patients and donors after allogeneic stem cell transplantation. TCRdb recomputed calls from the RT-PCR reads with MiXCR, one row per CDR3 protein. Among under 200,000 distinct CDR3 sequences listed, 24% were seen once. The sequenced material came from blood, either unsorted or a sorted T cell fraction (not recorded which). These receptors all come from a human donor who was either an allogeneic HSCT recipient or a stem cell or donor lymphocyte infusion donor (not recorded which). It is not recorded whose cells these are; they may come from a transplant donor.

A remark on this clonotype: One junction end does not reproduce the germline sequence, and a read error may be involved. The chain is built from TRBV12-3 or TRBV12-4 and TRBJ1-1, with TRBD1 as a possible D gene (5 bases). The CDR3 consists of 15 residues. CDR3 sequence: CASSDREGMNIEAFF. For the CDR3, the DNA is TGTGCCAGCAGTGACCGCGAGGGGATGAACATTGAAGCTTTCTTT.

A few counts support this clonotype. V gene TRBV29-1 combines with J gene TRBJ2-2, with D possibly matching TRBD2 (6 bases). There are 15 residues in the CDR3. V was clipped by 5 bases and J by 1 base, with 14 bases between them. Germline V CDR1 and CDR2: SQVTM, ANQGSEA. CDR3 sequence reads: CSVLPAGQNTGELFF. CDR3 nucleotide sequence: TGCAGCGTTCTTCCAGCGGGCCAGAACACCGGGGAGCTGTTTTTT.

The table lists this clonotype with a few counts. The chain uses TRBV11-3 and TRBJ1-1; D gene uncertain. The CDR3 length is 17 residues. Looked up from germline, CDR1 is SGHNT and CDR2 is YENEEA. Trimming stripped 2 bases from V and 0 bases from J, with 16 bases between. CDR3 sequence: CASSLSGRSSMNTEAFF. In nucleotides, the CDR3 is TGTGCCAGCAGCTTATCGGGTCGGTCTTCCATGAACACTGAAGCTTTCTTT.

The V gene is TRBV24-1, the J gene TRBJ2-1; TRBD2 agrees at 9 bases. The CDR3 consists of 16 residues. Germline lookup yields CDR1 KGHDR and CDR2 SFDVKD. V shed 5 bases, J shed 4 bases, and the junction held 8 bases outside the gene matches. The CDR3 spells CATSGSLAGDYNEQFF. CDR3 nucleotide sequence: TGTGCCACCAGTGGTTCACTAGCGGGTGATTACAATGAGCAGTTCTTC.

There are a few counts of this clonotype. V usage is TRBV27 and J usage is TRBJ1-1, with D uncertain. The V gene lost 3 bases and the J gene lost 5 bases, with 10 bases spanning the gap. Germline lookup yields CDR1 MNHEY and CDR2 SMNVEV (reference sequence). The CDR3 covers 13 residues. The CDR3 is CASSFRSGTEAFF. In DNA form, the CDR3 reads TGTGCCAGCAGTTTTCGTTCGGGAACTGAAGCTTTCTTT.

This clonotype was found many times. The chain employs TRBV7-3 and TRBJ1-2; 8 nucleotides align to TRBD1. V trimming: 5 bases; J trimming: 6 bases; junction bases outside the gene matches: 14. Germline values: CDR1 SGHTA, CDR2 FQGTGA. The CDR3 spans 16 residues. The CDR3 reads CASSVDPGQGNDGYTF. In DNA form, the CDR3 reads TGTGCCAGCAGCGTAGACCCCGGACAGGGAAATGATGGCTACACCTTC.

This clonotype was seen only a few times. The genes are TRBV5-1 and TRBJ2-7, with 9 bases matching TRBD1. In germline, CDR1 is SGHRS, CDR2 YFSETQ. V gave up 5 bases and J gave up 3 bases; unmatched junction bases: 9. The CDR3 is made up of 15 amino acids. DNA of the CDR3: TGCGCCAGCAGTCGAGCCGGGACAGGGCTCTACGAGCAGTACTTC. Protein: CASSRAGTGLYEQYF.

This clonotype was counted only a few times. The J gene is TRBJ1-4, the V gene TRBV29-1; D might be TRBD1 (5 bases). CDR3 length: 15 amino acids. Germline V gives CDR1 SQVTM, CDR2 ANQGSEA. With 1 base removed from V and 10 bases from J, the gap between germline ends came to 19 bases. CDR3 in amino acids: CSVEASGFHGGKLFF. The CDR3 nucleotides are TGCAGCGTTGAAGCCTCAGGGTTCCACGGGGGAAAACTGTTTTTT.

The V gene is TRBV20-1, the J gene TRBJ2-3; D is possibly TRBD1 or TRBD2 (5 bases each). This CDR3 has 14 residues. Trimming left V 5 bases short and J 5 bases short, with 17 bases between. Germline values: CDR1 DFQATT, CDR2 SNEGSKA (reference sequence). The CDR3 spells CSAELGTLGDTQYF. The CDR3 DNA follows: TGCAGTGCTGAGTTGGGGACCCTCGGAGATACGCAGTATTTT.

This clonotype has a handful of counts. The chain couples TRBV25-1 to TRBJ2-7; perhaps TRBD2 as D (7 bases). V was cut by 2 bases and J by 5 bases, with 16 bases left in between. There are 15 residues in the CDR3. CDR1 is MGHDK and CDR2 is SYGVNS in the germline V gene. The CDR3 is CASSEGGGHLNEQYF. As DNA, the CDR3 is TGTGCCAGCAGTGAAGGCGGGGGCCATTTGAACGAGCAGTACTTC.

The gene calls are TRBV20-1 and TRBJ1-1; no clear D gene. The germline CDR1 and CDR2 sequences are DFQATT and SNEGSKA (reference sequence). Trimming took 3 bases from V and 0 from J, leaving 8 bases between them. The CDR3 covers 13 residues. CDR3 protein: CSASKGLNTEAFF. In DNA form, the CDR3 reads TGCAGTGCTAGCAAGGGATTGAACACTGAAGCTTTCTTT.

This chain uses TRBV20-1 with TRBJ2-5, with 7 nucleotides matching TRBD1. The CDR3 length is 14 residues. The germline gives CDR1 DFQATT, CDR2 SNEGSKA (reference sequence). With 5 bases clipped from V and 5 bases from J, the junction kept 11 bases outside the gene matches. In DNA, the CDR3 is TGCAGTGCTCCGACCGGGACAGAGATGGAGACCCAGTACTTC. Protein: CSAPTGTEMETQYF.

In this sample, this clonotype turned up a few times. The chain is built from TRBV10-3 and TRBJ2-1; 8 bases agree with TRBD1. The CDR3 is 15 amino acids. Germline V gives CDR1 ENHRY, CDR2 SYGVKD. The V and J ends lost 3 bases and 7 bases, in that order; junction bases with no gene match: 8. The CDR3 is CAISDRGQGYNEQFF. CDR3 in DNA: TGTGCCATCAGTGACAGGGGGCAAGGGTATAATGAGCAGTTCTTC.

This clonotype has just a few counts. The chain combines TRBV29-1 with TRBJ2-4, with D unclear. Trimming removed 4 bases at V and 3 bases at J, with 10 bases between. In germline, CDR1 is SQVTM, CDR2 ANQGSEA. This CDR3 spans 13 amino acids. CDR3 bases: TGCAGCGTTGGGCCAGTTGACAAAAACATTCAGTACTTC. Translation gives CSVGPVDKNIQYF.

This clonotype appeared a few times. The CDR3 DNA reads TGTGCCAGCAGCTCTCTCATCCGGGACAGGGGAATGAACACTGAAGCTTTCTTT. The encoded protein is CASSSLIRDRGMNTEAFF. The V and J genes are TRBV7-2 and TRBJ1-1; 10 positions match TRBD1. The CDR3 spans 18 residues. The junction had 11 bases not matched to a gene; V was cut back by 4 bases and J by 0 bases. The germline gives CDR1 SGHTA, CDR2 FQGNSA.

This clonotype was counted between two and nine times. This chain links TRBV7-9 with TRBJ2-1; D ambiguous. The CDR3 covers 17 residues. CDR1 is SEHNR, CDR2 FQNEAQ, per germline (reference sequence). V was cut by 5 bases and J by 0 bases, with 17 bases left in between. CDR3 sequence reads: CASSPLIVQSSYNEQFF. CDR3 in DNA: TGTGCCAGCAGCCCCCTCATAGTCCAGAGCTCCTACAATGAGCAGTTCTTC.

This clonotype was counted only a few times. The V and J genes are TRBV12-3 or TRBV12-4 and TRBJ2-1; TRBD2 aligns across 8 bases. The CDR3 contains 16 residues. The ends lost 2 bases at V and 3 bases at J; junction bases unmatched: 6. The CDR3 loop reads CASSLFAGGFYNEQFF. The CDR3 coding sequence is TGTGCCAGCAGTTTATTTGCGGGGGGATTCTACAATGAGCAGTTCTTC.